The source of this T cell receptor beta chain is a study of T cell responses to AZD1222 COVID-19 vaccine. Regarding the study as a whole: Once two AZD1222 doses were given, Spike-specific TCR breadth and depth went up. AZD1222 recipients seropositive at baseline numbered only 5 to 7.

Clones were sequenced by immunoSEQ multiplex PCR, and TCRdb holds only the in-frame ones, with some missing. This sample has 250,000 to 300,000 clones; 90% to 95% occur once, and the top ten carry about 0.5%. Points on this clone: Its antigen remains unknown.

Losses at the gene ends were 4 bases for V and 0 bases for J; bases not matched to a gene: 5. The CDR3 is 15 residues long. Germline CDR1 and CDR2: SGDLS and YYNGEE. The genes are TRBV9 and TRBJ1-2, with TRBD1 identical over 8 bases. The TCR comes from an adult who received the AZD1222 COVID-19 vaccine. The material sequenced was peripheral blood, taken 28 days after the second AZD1222 dose. The CDR3 loop reads CASSPTGASNYGYTF. The CDR3 DNA reads TGTGCCAGCAGCCCGACAGGGGCGTCTAACTATGGCTACACCTTC.